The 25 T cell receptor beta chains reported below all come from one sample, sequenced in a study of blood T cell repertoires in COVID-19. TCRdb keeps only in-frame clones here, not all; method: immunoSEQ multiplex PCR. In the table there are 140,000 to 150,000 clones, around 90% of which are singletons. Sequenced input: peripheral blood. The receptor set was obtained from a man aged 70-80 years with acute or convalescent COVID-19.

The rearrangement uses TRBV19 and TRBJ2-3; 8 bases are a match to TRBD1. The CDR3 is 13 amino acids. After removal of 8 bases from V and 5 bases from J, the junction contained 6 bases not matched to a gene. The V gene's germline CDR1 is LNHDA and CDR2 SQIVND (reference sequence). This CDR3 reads CASHSGQGDTQYF. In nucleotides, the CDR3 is TGTGCCAGTCATAGCGGACAGGGAGATACGCAGTATTTT. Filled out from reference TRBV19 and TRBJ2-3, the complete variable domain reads DGGITQSPKYLFRKEGQNVTLSCEQNLNHDAMYWYRQDPGQGLRLIYYSQIVNDFQKGDIAEGYSVSREKKESFPLTVTSAQKNPTAFYLCASHSGQGDTQYFGPGTRLTVL.

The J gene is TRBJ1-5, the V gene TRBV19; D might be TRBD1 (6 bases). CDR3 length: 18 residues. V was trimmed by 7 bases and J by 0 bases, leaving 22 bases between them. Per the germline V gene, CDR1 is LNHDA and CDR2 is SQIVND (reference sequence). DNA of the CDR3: TGTGCCAGTAATACTCGGGACACCCGCTCGTATAGCAATCAGCCCCAGCATTTT. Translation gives CASNTRDTRSYSNQPQHF. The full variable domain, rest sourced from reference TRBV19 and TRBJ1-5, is DGGITQSPKYLFRKEGQNVTLSCEQNLNHDAMYWYRQDPGQGLRLIYYSQIVNDFQKGDIAEGYSVSREKKESFPLTVTSAQKNPTAFYLCASNTRDTRSYSNQPQHFGDGTRLSIL.

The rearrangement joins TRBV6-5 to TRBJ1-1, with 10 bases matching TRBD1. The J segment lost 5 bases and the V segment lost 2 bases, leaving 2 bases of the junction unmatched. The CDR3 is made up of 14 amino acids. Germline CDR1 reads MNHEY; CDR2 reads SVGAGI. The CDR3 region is CASSYRDRGTEAFF. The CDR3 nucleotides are TGTGCCAGCAGTTACAGGGACAGGGGAACTGAAGCTTTCTTT.

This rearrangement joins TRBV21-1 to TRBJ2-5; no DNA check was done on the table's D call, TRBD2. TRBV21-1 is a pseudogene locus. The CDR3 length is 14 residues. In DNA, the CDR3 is TGTGCCAGCAGCGATTCGGGGAGTTGGGAGACCCAGTACTTC. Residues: CASSDSGSWETQYF.

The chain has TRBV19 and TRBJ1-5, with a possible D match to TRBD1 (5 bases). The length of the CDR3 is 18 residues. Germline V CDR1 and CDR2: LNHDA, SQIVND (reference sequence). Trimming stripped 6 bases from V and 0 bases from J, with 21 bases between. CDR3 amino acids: CASSLPGAASDSNQPQHF. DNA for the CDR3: TGTGCCAGTAGCCTTCCTGGGGCAGCCTCAGATAGCAATCAGCCCCAGCATTTT.

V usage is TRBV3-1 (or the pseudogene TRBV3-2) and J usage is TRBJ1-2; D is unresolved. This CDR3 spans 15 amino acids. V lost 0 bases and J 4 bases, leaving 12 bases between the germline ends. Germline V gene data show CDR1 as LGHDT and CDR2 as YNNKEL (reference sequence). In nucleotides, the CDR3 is TGTGCCAGCAGCCAAGATCGAAATCCAGTCTATGGCTACACCTTC. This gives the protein CASSQDRNPVYGYTF.

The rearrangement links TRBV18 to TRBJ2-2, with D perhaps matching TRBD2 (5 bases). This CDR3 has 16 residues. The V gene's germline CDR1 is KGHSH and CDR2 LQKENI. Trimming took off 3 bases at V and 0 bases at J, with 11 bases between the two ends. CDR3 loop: CASSPYLTTNTGELFF. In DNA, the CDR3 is TGTGCCAGCTCACCTTACCTGACTACGAACACCGGGGAGCTGTTTTTT. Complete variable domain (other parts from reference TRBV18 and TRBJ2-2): NAGVMQNPRHLVRRRGQEARLRCSPMKGHSHVYWYRQLPEEGLKFMVYLQKENIIDESGMPKERFSAEFPKEGPSILRIQQVVRGDSAAYFCASSPYLTTNTGELFFGEGSRLTVL.

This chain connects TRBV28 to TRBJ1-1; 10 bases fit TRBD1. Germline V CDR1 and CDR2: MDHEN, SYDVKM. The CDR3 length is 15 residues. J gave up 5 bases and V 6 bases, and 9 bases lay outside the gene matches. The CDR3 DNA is TGTGCCAGCAGCAGTGGGGACAGGGGAAGTACTGAAGCTTTCTTT. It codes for CASSSGDRGSTEAFF.

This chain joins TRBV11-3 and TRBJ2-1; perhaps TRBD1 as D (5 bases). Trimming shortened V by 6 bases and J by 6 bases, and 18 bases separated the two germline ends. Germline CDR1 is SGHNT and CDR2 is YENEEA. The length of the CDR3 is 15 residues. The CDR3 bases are TGTGCCAGCAGTAAACGCCAAGGGGCGGTCAATGAGCAGTTCTTC. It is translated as CASSKRQGAVNEQFF.

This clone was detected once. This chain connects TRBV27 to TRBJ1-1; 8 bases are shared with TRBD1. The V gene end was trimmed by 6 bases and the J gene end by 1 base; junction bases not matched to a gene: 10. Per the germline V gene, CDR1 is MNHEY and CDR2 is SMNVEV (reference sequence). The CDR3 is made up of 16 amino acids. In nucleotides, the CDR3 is TGTGCCAGCAGACGGGCGGACAGGGCAGAGAACACTGAAGCTTTCTTT. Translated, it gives CASRRADRAENTEAFF.

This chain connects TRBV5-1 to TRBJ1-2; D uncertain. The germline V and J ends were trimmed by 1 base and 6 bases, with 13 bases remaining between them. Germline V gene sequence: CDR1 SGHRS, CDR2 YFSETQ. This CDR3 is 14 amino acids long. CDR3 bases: TGCGCCAGCAGCTTGAGTAATGGAGGAAATGGCTACACCTTC. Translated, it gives CASSLSNGGNGYTF.

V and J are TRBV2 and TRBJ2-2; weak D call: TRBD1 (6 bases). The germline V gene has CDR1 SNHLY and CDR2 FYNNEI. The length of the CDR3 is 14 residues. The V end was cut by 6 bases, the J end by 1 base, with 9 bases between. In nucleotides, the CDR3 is TGTGCCAGCAGCCCGGGACAGAACACCGGGGAGCTGTTTTTT. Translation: CASSPGQNTGELFF. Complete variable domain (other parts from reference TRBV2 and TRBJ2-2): EPEVTQTPSHQVTQMGQEVILRCVPISNHLYFYWYRQILGQKVEFLVSFYNNEISEKSEIFDDQFSVERPDGSNFTLKIRSTKLEDSAMYFCASSPGQNTGELFFGEGSRLTVL.

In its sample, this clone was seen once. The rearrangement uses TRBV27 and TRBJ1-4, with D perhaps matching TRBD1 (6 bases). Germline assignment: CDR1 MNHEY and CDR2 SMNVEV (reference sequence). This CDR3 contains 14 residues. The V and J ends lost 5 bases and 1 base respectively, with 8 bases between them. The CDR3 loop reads CASSLQGTNEKLFF. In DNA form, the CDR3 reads TGTGCCAGCAGTCTACAGGGAACTAATGAAAAACTGTTTTTT.

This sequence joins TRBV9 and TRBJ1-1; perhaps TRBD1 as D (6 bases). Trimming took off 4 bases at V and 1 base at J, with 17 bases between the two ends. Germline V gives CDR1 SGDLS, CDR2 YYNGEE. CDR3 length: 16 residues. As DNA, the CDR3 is TGTGCCAGCAGCCCCTATGGGGGGGCGAGGAACACTGAAGCTTTCTTT. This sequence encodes CASSPYGGARNTEAFF. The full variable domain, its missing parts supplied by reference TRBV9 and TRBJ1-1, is DSGVTQTPKHLITATGQRVTLRCSPRSGDLSVYWYQQSLDQGLQFLIQYYNGEERAKGNILERFSAQQFPDLHSELNLSSLELGDSALYFCASSPYGGARNTEAFFGQGTRLTVV.

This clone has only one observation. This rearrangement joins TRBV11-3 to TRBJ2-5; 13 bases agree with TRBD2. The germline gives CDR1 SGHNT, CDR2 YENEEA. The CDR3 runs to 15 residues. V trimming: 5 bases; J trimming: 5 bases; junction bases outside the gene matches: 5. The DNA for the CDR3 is TGTGCCAGCAGCCGACTAGCGGGAGGAGGGGAGACCCAGTACTTC. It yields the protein CASSRLAGGGETQYF.

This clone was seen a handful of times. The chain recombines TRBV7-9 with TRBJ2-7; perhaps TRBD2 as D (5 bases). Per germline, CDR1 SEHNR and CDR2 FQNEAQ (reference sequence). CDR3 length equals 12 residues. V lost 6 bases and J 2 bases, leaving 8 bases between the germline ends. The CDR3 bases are TGTGCCAGCAGTTGGGAGACCTACGAGCAGTACTTC. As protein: CASSWETYEQYF. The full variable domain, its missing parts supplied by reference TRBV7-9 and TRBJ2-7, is DTGVSQNPRHKITKRGQNVTFRCDPISEHNRLYWYRQTLGQGPEFLTYFQNEAQLEKSRLLSDRFSAERPKGSFSTLEIQRTEQGDSAMYLCASSWETYEQYFGPGTRLTVT.

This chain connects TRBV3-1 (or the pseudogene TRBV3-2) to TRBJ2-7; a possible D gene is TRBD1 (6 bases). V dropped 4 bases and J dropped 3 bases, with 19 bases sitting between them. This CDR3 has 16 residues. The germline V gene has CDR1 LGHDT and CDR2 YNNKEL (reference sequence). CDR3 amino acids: CASSRRASGAHYEQYF. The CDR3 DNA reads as TGTGCCAGCAGCCGCCGAGCCTCAGGGGCCCACTACGAGCAGTACTTC.

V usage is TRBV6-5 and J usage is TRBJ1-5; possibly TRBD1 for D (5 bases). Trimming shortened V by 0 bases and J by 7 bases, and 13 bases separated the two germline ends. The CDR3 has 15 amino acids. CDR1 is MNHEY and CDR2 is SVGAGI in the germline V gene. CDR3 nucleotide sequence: TGTGCCAGCAGTTACTCACGCAGGGTTAGGCAGCCCCAGCATTTT. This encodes CASSYSRRVRQPQHF.

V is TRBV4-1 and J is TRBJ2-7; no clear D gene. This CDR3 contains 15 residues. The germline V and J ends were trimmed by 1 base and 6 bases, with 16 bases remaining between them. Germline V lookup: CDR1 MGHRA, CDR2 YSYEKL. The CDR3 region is CASSQGASRDREQYF. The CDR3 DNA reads TGCGCCAGCAGCCAAGGCGCAAGTAGAGATCGCGAGCAGTACTTC.

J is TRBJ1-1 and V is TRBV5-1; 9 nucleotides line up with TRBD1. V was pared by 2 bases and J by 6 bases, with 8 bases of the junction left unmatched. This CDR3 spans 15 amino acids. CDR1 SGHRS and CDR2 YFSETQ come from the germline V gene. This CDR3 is CASSFSPGQGAEAFF. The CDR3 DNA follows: TGCGCCAGCAGCTTCTCTCCGGGACAGGGAGCTGAAGCTTTCTTT.

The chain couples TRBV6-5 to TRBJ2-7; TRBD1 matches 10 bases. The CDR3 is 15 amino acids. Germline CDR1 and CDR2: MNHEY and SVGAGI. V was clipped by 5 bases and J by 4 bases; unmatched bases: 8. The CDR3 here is CASSPYRQGAYEQYF. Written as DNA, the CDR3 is TGTGCCAGCAGTCCATATCGACAGGGGGCTTACGAGCAGTACTTC.

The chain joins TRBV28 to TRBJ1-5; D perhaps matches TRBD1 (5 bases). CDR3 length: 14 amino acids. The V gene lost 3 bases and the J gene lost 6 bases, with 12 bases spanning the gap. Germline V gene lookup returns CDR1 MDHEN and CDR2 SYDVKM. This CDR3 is CASSFGGVGQPQHF. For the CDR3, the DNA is TGTGCCAGCAGTTTTGGGGGGGTCGGTCAGCCCCAGCATTTT. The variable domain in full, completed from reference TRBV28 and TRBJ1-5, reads DVKVTQSSRYLVKRTGEKVFLECVQDMDHENMFWYRQDPGLGLRLIYFSYDVKMKEKGDIPEGYSVSREKKERFSLILESASTNQTSMYLCASSFGGVGQPQHFGDGTRLSIL.

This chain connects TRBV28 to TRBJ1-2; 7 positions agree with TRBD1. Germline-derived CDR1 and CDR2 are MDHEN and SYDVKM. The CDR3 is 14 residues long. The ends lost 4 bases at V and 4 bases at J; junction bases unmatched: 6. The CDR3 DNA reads TGTGCCAGCAGTTCCCCGGGACAGAGCTATGGCTACACCTTC. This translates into CASSSPGQSYGYTF.

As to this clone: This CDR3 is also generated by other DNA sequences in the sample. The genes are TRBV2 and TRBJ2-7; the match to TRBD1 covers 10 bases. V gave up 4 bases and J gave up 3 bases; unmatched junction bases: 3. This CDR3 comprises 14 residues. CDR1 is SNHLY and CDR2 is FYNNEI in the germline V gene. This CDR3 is CASSVGTGDYEQYF. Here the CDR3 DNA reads TGTGCCAGCAGTGTAGGGACAGGGGACTACGAGCAGTACTTC.

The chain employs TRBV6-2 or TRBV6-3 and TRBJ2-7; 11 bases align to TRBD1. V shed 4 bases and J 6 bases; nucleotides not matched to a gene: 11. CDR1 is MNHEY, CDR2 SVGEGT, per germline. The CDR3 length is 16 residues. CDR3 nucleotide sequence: TGTGCCAGCAGTTCCCCCCTCGGGACAGGGGGAGCCGAGCAGTACTTC. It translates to CASSSPLGTGGAEQYF.